This T cell receptor beta chain originates from a study of T cells in women clearing cervical HPV infection listed by TCRdb under 2018. With respect to the entire study: The cases were under 30 women with histologically confirmed HPV16-related CIN3 or worse, and 2 of these cases were invasive cancers. Quality controls consisted of five blinded duplicates per group, for a total of some 60 samples made up of some 50 participants and some 10 replicates. A median age of approximately 32 years was observed in cases versus roughly 40 in controls, and no significant differences in baseline characteristics were found. Blood from cases was drawn at the visit where the lesion was first identified, while blood from controls was drawn once the infection was no longer detected. This exploratory proof-of-principle case-control study, nested within the Guanacaste HPV Natural History Study in Costa Rica, compared TCR repertoires among women with different cervical HPV16 outcomes. Controls were under 30 women whose single incident HPV16 infection cleared within 12 months without precancer or cancer developing. Cases were matched to controls by age within five years and by the year the sample was collected. The parent cohort enrolled 8,500 to 13,000 women aged 18 or older in Guanacaste, Costa Rica, during about 1992 to 1995 and followed them for approximately 7 years. Among cases, blood sampling occurred a median of roughly 150 days after lesion detection, with an interquartile range of about 80 to 210 days. Since only a few of the women had HLA typing available, the possibility that HLA type was acting as a confounder could not be ruled out.

TCR beta CDR3 regions were amplified by multiplex PCR from an average of about 1,100 ng genomic DNA per sample using the immunoSEQ assay. Primer bias was corrected in the assay by using a complete synthetic TCR repertoire to establish an amplification baseline. The amplicons were sequenced using the Illumina platform. On the study's bioinformatics: Sequences were error-corrected by clustering with frequency ratios and a modified nearest-neighbor algorithm, then analyzed in the immunoSEQ Analyzer with IMGT gene definitions. TCR richness and evenness were averaged over 20 rarefaction repeats at each rarefaction depth, excluding samples with fewer sequences than the depth. Wilcoxon rank sum tests with FDR correction were used to compare relative abundances of V, D and J genes between the groups. In the blinded duplicates, the intraclass correlation was approximately 96% for TCR richness and averaged approximately 82% across over 65 gene segments. TCRdb mirrors the immuneACCESS table, restricted to in-frame sequences. Some clones are absent from its copies; in checked studies, under half trace to an unresolved V gene, and the reason for the others is unknown. V and J calls and clone size come straight from that table; D and trimming were deduced from the DNA. This sample's table carries under 50,000 clones. Jointly, the top ten make up approximately 6.4% of the sample.

Overall study results and their limits: Because the number of T cells in each sample was unknown, differences in richness could reflect differing T-cell content rather than repertoire biology. By combining richness with V gene abundances, random forest classifiers separated cases from controls with an estimated AUC of 0.75 to 0.85. Across sequencing depths, CIN3+ cases showed significantly higher TCR repertoire richness than controls, but evenness did not differ between the groups. TRBV6-7 relative abundance was lower in cases than in controls (roughly 0.12% versus 0.17%; Bonferroni P = 0.0008). The cross-sectional design could not show whether associations preceded infection or resulted from it; effector/memory subsets and HPV-specific T cells were not isolated.

Every participant had a single incident cervical HPV16 infection, and prevalent HPV16 infections were excluded. Cervical HPV DNA was detected with MY09/MY11 PCR, and genotyping was done with dot-blot hybridization. More than 14 mL of heparinized blood was centrifuged, after which the buffy coat was aliquoted, frozen at -30 degrees C, and then stored at -80 degrees C. Genomic DNA was extracted from buffy coat specimens using QIAGEN kits. From a lookup of the germline V gene (reference sequence), CDR1 and CDR2 are SSHAT and FNYEAQ. The CDR3 holds 17 amino acids from the cysteine to the phenylalanine. Part of the CDR3 DNA is given, 42 bases translated from base 1. Relative to germline, V is missing 5 bases and J is missing 7 bases, with 18 bases of the junction outside any gene match. Note on this clone: The antigen it binds to is not known. The read comes to an end 3 residues before the CDR3 does, leaving the germline J gene to fill in the end.

The V and J segments used are TRBV7-7 and TRBJ2-3; the junction holds 7 bases that match TRBD2. Sample: blood buffy coat. The sequence was obtained from a woman between 18 and 75 years old with a cervical HPV16 infection that either progressed to CIN3+ or cleared (not recorded which). Partial CDR3 DNA: TGTGCCAGCAGCCCCACCCCCGGGGGAGTAGGGACTAATACG. Translated, it reads CASSPTPGGVGTNT. The CDR3 as a whole reads CASSPTPGGVGTNTQYF.